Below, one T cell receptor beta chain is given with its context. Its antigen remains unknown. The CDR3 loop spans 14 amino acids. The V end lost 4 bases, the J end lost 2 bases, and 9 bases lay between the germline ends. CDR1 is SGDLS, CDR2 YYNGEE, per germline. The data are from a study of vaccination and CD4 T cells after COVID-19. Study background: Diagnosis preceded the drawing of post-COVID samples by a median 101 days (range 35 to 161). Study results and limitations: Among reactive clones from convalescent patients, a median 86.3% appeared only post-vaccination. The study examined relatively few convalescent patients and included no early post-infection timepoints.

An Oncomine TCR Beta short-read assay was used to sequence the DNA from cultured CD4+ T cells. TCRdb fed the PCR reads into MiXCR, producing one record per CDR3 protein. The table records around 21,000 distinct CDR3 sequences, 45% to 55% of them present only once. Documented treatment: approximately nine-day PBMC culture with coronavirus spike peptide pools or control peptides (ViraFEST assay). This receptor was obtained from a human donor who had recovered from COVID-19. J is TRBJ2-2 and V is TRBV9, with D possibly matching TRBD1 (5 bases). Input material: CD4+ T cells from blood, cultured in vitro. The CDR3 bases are TGTGCCAGCAGCTACGACAGCAACACCGGGGAGCTGTTTTTT. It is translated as CASSYDSNTGELFF.